The present T cell receptor (beta chain) was sequenced within a study of blood T cell repertoires in COVID-19. Across the study: PBMCs, B-cell-depleted T cells, or T cells provided the cDNA or gDNA that made up the material.

Original processing notes: Reference gene primer amplification gave nucleated cell count estimates. Repertoires were generated with immunoSEQ multiplex PCR, while TCRdb's copy carries only in-frame clones and drops some. V, J and clone size reflect that table, while D and trimming were determined from the DNA. Of over 200,000 clones listed, around 90% were seen once; the top ten hold 0.95% to 1%. This receptor was obtained from a middle-aged woman who had recovered from COVID-19. Sequencing was performed on peripheral blood.

The CDR3 DNA sequence: TGTGCCAGCACCTTCTCGGGACTAGCCCAAGAGACCCAGTACTTC. Amino acids: CASTFSGLAQETQYF. V is TRBV3-1 (or the pseudogene TRBV3-2) and J is TRBJ2-5; 9 nucleotides match TRBD2. The germline gives CDR1 LGHDT, CDR2 YNNKEL (reference sequence). CDR3 length: 15 amino acids. The J segment lost 1 base and the V segment lost 7 bases, leaving 7 bases of the junction unmatched.